This TCR beta chain was observed in a study of blood T cells in healthy people across ages. The use of a sample-barcoded 5' primer and a J-beta primer mix characterized a second PCR of roughly 6 to 12 cycles. Every single cDNA molecule received a tag from a template-switch adaptor with 12 random nucleotides. TCRdb reprocessed the 5' RACE reads with MiXCR, giving one entry per CDR3 protein. The sample has 750,000 or so distinct CDR3 sequences, 25% seen once. As to this clonotype: Its antigen is unidentified.

The CDR3 loop spans 14 amino acids. Overall study results and limits: Both naive CD4+ cell counts and diversity were greater in long-lived donors than in aged donors.

These data also featured in a second study, about T cells of mothers and their children. That work states: A primer called M1S, used in the second PCR, added sample barcodes and 2-4 random nucleotides.

This rearrangement joins TRBV21-1 to TRBJ2-1; the tabulated D call, TRBD1, remains unverified against the DNA. TRBV21-1 is labeled a pseudogene. The sample comprised blood. This TCR was sampled from a boy aged 10-17 years in good health. The CDR3 sequence: CASSKGDSFDEQFF. For the CDR3, the DNA is TGTGCCAGCAGCAAAGGCGACAGCTTCGATGAGCAGTTCTTC.